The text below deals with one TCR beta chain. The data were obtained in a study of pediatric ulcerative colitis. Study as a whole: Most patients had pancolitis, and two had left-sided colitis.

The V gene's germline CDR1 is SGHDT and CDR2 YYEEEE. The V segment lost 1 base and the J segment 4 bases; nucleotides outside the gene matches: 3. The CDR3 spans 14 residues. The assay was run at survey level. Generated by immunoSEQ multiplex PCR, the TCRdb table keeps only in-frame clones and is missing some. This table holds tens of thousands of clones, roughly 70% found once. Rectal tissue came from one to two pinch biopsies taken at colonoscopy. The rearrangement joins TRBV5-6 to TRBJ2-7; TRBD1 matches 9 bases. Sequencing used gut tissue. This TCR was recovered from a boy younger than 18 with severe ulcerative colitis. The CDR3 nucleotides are TGTGCCAGCAGCTTGAACGGACAGGGGTACGAGCAGTACTTC. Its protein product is CASSLNGQGYEQYF.